The 13 T cell receptor beta chains in this list originate from one sample, sequenced in a study of blood T cell repertoires in COVID-19. Clones were sequenced by immunoSEQ multiplex PCR, and TCRdb holds only the in-frame ones, with some missing. Found here are roughly 100,000 clones, more than 85% of them singletons; the top ten hold over 2.5%. The source material was peripheral blood. The receptors come from a man aged 45-65 years with active or convalescent COVID-19.

The chain employs TRBV18 and TRBJ2-5; perhaps TRBD1 as D (6 bases). V lost 0 bases to trimming and J lost 2 bases, with 10 bases between them. The germline CDR1 and CDR2 sequences are KGHSH and LQKENI. The CDR3 is 15 residues long. For the CDR3, the DNA is TGTGCCAGCTCACCACCACAGGGTGGGCAAGAGACCCAGTACTTC. This codes for CASSPPQGGQETQYF.

The gene calls are TRBV4-3 and TRBJ1-2; 8 bases agree with TRBD1. This CDR3 comprises 14 residues. Germline assignment: CDR1 LGHNA and CDR2 YSLEER. Losses at the gene ends were 5 bases for V and 3 bases for J; bases not matched to a gene: 5. The CDR3 sequence: CASSSGQGDYGYTF. The CDR3 DNA is TGCGCCAGCAGCTCTGGACAGGGTGACTATGGCTACACCTTC.

The rearrangement joins TRBV5-1 to TRBJ2-3, with 7 bases matching TRBD1. Germline V gene lookup returns CDR1 SGHRS and CDR2 YFSETQ. With V trimmed by 4 bases and J by 5 bases, 7 bases remained unmatched. The CDR3 is 14 residues long. The CDR3: CASSLGTDGDTQYF. The DNA for the CDR3 is TGCGCCAGCAGCCTGGGGACAGATGGAGATACGCAGTATTTT. Variable domain in full (rest from reference TRBV5-1 and TRBJ2-3): KAGVTQTPRYLIKTRGQQVTLSCSPISGHRSVSWYQQTPGQGLQFLFEYFSETQRNKGNFPGRFSGRQFSNSRSEMNVSTLELGDSALYLCASSLGTDGDTQYFGPGTRLTVL.

In its sample, this clone was seen once. The chain couples TRBV2 to TRBJ1-5; no clear D. Germline V gives CDR1 SNHLY, CDR2 FYNNEI. The CDR3 is 14 amino acids. Trimming took off 3 bases at V and 6 bases at J, with 12 bases between the two ends. CDR3 residues: CASSELEGGQPQHF. The DNA for the CDR3 is TGTGCCAGCAGTGAGTTAGAGGGAGGTCAGCCCCAGCATTTT.

The J gene is TRBJ2-2, the V gene TRBV28; 10 nucleotides line up with TRBD2. V dropped 2 bases and J dropped 4; count of bases not matched to a gene: 4. The CDR3 sequence is 16 residues long. CDR1 is MDHEN and CDR2 is SYDVKM in the germline V gene. The CDR3 sequence is CASSLVRTSGTGELFF. The CDR3, as DNA: TGTGCCAGCAGTTTAGTCCGGACTAGCGGCACCGGGGAGCTGTTTTTT.

The chain is built from TRBV7-2 and TRBJ2-2, with D perhaps TRBD2 (5 bases). In germline, CDR1 is SGHTA, CDR2 FQGNSA. Trimming took off 1 base at V and 1 base at J, with 10 bases between the two ends. This CDR3 contains 16 residues. The CDR3 DNA reads as TGTGCCAGCAGCTTAGAGTTAGGACTGAACACCGGGGAGCTGTTTTTT. Translated: CASSLELGLNTGELFF.

The chain links TRBV5-1 to TRBJ1-2; D may be TRBD1 (5 bases). The CDR3 is made up of 15 amino acids. The V and J ends lost 3 bases and 4 bases respectively, with 16 bases between them. Per germline, CDR1 SGHRS and CDR2 YFSETQ. CDR3 residues: CASSYSDGGSYGYTF. CDR3 DNA sequence: TGCGCCAGCAGCTATTCAGATGGGGGGAGCTATGGCTACACCTTC.

The chain uses TRBV18 and TRBJ1-1; D call uncertain. Germline CDR1 reads KGHSH; CDR2 reads LQKENI. V was clipped by 3 bases and J by 5 bases, with 13 bases between them. The CDR3 has 14 amino acids. CDR3 nucleotide sequence: TGTGCCAGCTCACCCCCCTTAAGCGGGACTGAAGCTTTCTTT. It yields the protein CASSPPLSGTEAFF.

The chain carries TRBV18 and TRBJ2-1; 10 nucleotides line up with TRBD2. J was trimmed by 10 bases and V by 7 bases; bases with no gene match: 7. The germline CDR1 and CDR2 sequences are KGHSH and LQKENI. The CDR3 runs to 13 residues. CDR3 in DNA: TGTGCCAGCTACCGGACTAGCGGAAGGGAGCAGTTCTTC. Translation gives CASYRTSGREQFF.

The chain combines TRBV10-3 with TRBJ2-7, with 8 bases identical to TRBD1. CDR1 is ENHRY, CDR2 SYGVKD, per germline. V was clipped by 5 bases and J by 1 base; unmatched bases: 7. This CDR3 comprises 15 residues. The CDR3, as DNA: TGTGCCATCAGTTCCTCCAGACAGGGGTCCTACGAGCAGTACGTC. Its translation is CAISSSRQGSYEQYV.

The genes are TRBV6-2 or TRBV6-3 and TRBJ1-3, with 9 bases identical to TRBD1. After removal of 0 bases from V and 4 bases from J, the junction contained 1 base not matched to a gene. In germline, CDR1 is MNHEY, CDR2 SVGEGT. The CDR3 runs to 15 residues. CDR3 in DNA: TGTGCCAGCAGTTACTCGACAGGGGGAGGAAACACCATATATTTT. It encodes CASSYSTGGGNTIYF.

The chain couples TRBV7-9 to TRBJ2-7, with TRBD2 identical over 7 bases. The V and J ends lost 4 bases and 1 base, in that order; junction bases with no gene match: 7. Germline V lookup: CDR1 SEHNR, CDR2 FQNEAQ (reference sequence). This CDR3 region has 15 residues. CDR3 protein: CASSSAGLVSYEQYF. CDR3 nucleotides: TGTGCCAGCAGCTCAGCCGGACTAGTGTCCTACGAGCAGTACTTC.

The rearrangement links TRBV2 to TRBJ2-5, with 10 bases aligning to TRBD1. Per germline, CDR1 SNHLY and CDR2 FYNNEI. V trimming: 7 bases; J trimming: 4 bases; junction bases outside the gene matches: 12. CDR3 size: 16 residues. The CDR3 loop is CASTRDRGLRGETQYF. Written as DNA, the CDR3 is TGTGCCAGCACCCGGGACAGGGGTCTCAGAGGAGAGACCCAGTACTTC.